This TCR beta chain appears in the sequencing data of a study of blood T cell repertoires in COVID-19. Overall study: From T cells, B-cell-depleted T cells, or PBMCs came the material, which was cDNA or gDNA.

V was pared by 4 bases and J by 0 bases, with 11 bases between. CDR3 length: 14 residues. Per the germline V gene, CDR1 is SQVTM and CDR2 is ANQGSEA. Original handling: Nucleated cell number was recorded as an estimate derived from reference gene primer amplification. Only in-frame clones appear in the TCRdb table, and some are missing; sequencing was by immunoSEQ multiplex PCR. V, J and clone size were drawn from that table, and D and trimming were deduced from the DNA. The sample includes some 290,000 clones, approximately 91% seen only once; the top ten take less than 4%. Each participant's cohort was designated according to participant-reported clinical history. Exposed study participants had met a COVID-19 case within 2 weeks before entry.

The sequenced sample consisted of PBMCs or T cells enriched from blood (not recorded which). V is TRBV29-1 and J is TRBJ2-3; D gene uncertain. The TCR sequence derives from a woman between 25 and 40 years old who had been exposed to COVID-19. The CDR3 DNA is TGCAGCGTTGCTAACAGAACTAGCACAGATACGCAGTATTTT. Amino acids: CSVANRTSTDTQYF.